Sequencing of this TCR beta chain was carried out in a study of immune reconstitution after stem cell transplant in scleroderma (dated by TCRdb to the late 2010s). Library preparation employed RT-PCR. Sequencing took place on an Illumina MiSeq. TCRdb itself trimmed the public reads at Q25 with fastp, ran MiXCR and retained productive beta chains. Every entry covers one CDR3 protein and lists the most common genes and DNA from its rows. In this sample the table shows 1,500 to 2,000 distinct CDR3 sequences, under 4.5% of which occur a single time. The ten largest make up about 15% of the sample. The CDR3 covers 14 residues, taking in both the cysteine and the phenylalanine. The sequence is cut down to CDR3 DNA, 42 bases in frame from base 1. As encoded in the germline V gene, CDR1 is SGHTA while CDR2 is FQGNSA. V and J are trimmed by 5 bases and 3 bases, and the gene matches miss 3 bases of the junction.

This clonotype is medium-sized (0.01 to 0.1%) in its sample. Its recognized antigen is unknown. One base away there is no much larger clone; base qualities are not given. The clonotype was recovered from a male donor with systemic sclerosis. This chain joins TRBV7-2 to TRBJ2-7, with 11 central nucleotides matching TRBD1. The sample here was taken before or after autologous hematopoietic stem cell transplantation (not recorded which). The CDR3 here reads CASSAGQGVYEQYF. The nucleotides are TGTGCCAGCAGCGCGGGACAGGGGGTCTACGAGCAGTACTTC.